Sequencing of this T cell receptor beta chain was carried out in a study of blood T cells in healthy people across ages. Findings of the study overall: For the donors, CMV status was unknown and possibly confounded expanded clonotype changes. The fall in TCR beta diversity per million T cells was roughly linear with age.

This clonotype came up many times. As yet, its antigen is unknown. This CDR3 comprises 14 residues. V shed 4 bases and J shed 4 bases, with 14 bases lying between them. Per germline, CDR1 LGHNA and CDR2 YNFKEQ. Combining a sample-barcoded 5' primer with a J-beta primer mix, a second PCR ran for about 6 to 12 cycles. Each CDR3 protein is one row after TCRdb ran MiXCR on the 5' RACE reads. Of approximately 730,000 distinct CDR3 sequences listed, about 40% are singletons. V is TRBV4-2 and J is TRBJ2-7; D is perhaps TRBD1 (5 bases). The sample was blood. The receptor comes from a woman aged 60 to 75 in good health. CDR3 loop: CASSPFSGAYEQYF. The CDR3 coding sequence is TGTGCCAGCAGCCCGTTTAGTGGGGCTTACGAGCAGTACTTC.